Listed here are 13 T cell receptor beta chains from one sample, sequenced in a study of shared clonotypes between healthy human individuals. Repertoires were generated with immunoSEQ multiplex PCR, while TCRdb's copy carries only in-frame clones and drops some. The sample contains roughly 2.2 million clones, less than 95% of which appear only once. The sample consisted of naive CD4+ T cells from PBMCs. Specified subset: CD45RA+ positively selected. The source is a man younger than 30 in good health. Some clones in this sample may be carry-over from other donors' samples.

The chain couples TRBV7-9 to TRBJ2-5; D gene ambiguous. The CDR3 has 16 residues. The V gene lost 5 bases and the J gene lost 2 bases, with 18 bases spanning the gap. In germline, CDR1 is SEHNR, CDR2 FQNEAQ (reference sequence). As DNA, the CDR3 is TGTGCCAGCAGCCATGTAGGGCTTGGGTCTCAAGAGACCCAGTACTTC. As protein: CASSHVGLGSQETQYF. The entire variable domain, with the rest obtained from reference TRBV7-9 and TRBJ2-5, is as follows: DTGVSQNPRHKITKRGQNVTFRCDPISEHNRLYWYRQTLGQGPEFLTYFQNEAQLEKSRLLSDRFSAERPKGSFSTLEIQRTEQGDSAMYLCASSHVGLGSQETQYFGPGTRLLVL.

The chain recombines TRBV5-1 with TRBJ1-1, with 7 bases that match TRBD1. The ends lost 0 bases at V and 5 bases at J; junction bases unmatched: 7. The V gene's germline CDR1 is SGHRS and CDR2 YFSETQ. There are 15 residues in the CDR3. CDR3 amino acids: CASSLVGGPETEAFF. The DNA of the CDR3 is TGCGCCAGCAGCTTGGTAGGGGGCCCGGAGACTGAAGCTTTCTTT.

The chain links TRBV2 to TRBJ1-2; D call uncertain. This CDR3 is built from 13 residues. The germline gives CDR1 SNHLY, CDR2 FYNNEI. V shed 6 bases and J shed 4 bases, with 12 bases lying between them. CDR3 in DNA: TGTGCCAGCAGCTTGACACCATTCTATGGCTACACCTTC. It encodes CASSLTPFYGYTF.

CDR3 amino acids: CASSRIPGQGAADTQYF. The CDR3 DNA follows: TGTGCCAGCAGTCGGATCCCGGGACAGGGGGCGGCAGATACGCAGTATTTT. The chain employs TRBV2 and TRBJ2-3; 12 nucleotides agree with TRBD1. J gave up 4 bases and V 5 bases, and 10 bases lay outside the gene matches. CDR1 is SNHLY and CDR2 is FYNNEI in the germline V gene. This CDR3 has 17 amino acids. Full variable domain (rest looked up from reference TRBV2 and TRBJ2-3): EPEVTQTPSHQVTQMGQEVILRCVPISNHLYFYWYRQILGQKVEFLVSFYNNEISEKSEIFDDQFSVERPDGSNFTLKIRSTKLEDSAMYFCASSRIPGQGAADTQYFGPGTRLTVL.

This chain joins TRBV29-1 and TRBJ2-5, with D perhaps assigned TRBD1 or TRBD2 (5 bases each). The ends were cut back, 0 bases at V and 4 bases at J, with 18 bases in the middle. Germline lookup yields CDR1 SQVTM and CDR2 ANQGSEA. The CDR3 contains 16 residues. The CDR3 is CSVEDGGSGSGETQYF. CDR3 bases: TGCAGCGTTGAAGATGGGGGAAGTGGGAGCGGAGAGACCCAGTACTTC.

The V gene is TRBV18, the J gene TRBJ2-5; no reliable D call. V was trimmed by 0 bases and J by 4 bases, leaving 18 bases between them. The germline CDR1 and CDR2 sequences are KGHSH and LQKENI. The CDR3 contains 17 residues. CDR3 sequence (DNA): TGTGCCAGCTCACCACCGGTCAGAGCCAGTGTGGGAGAGACCCAGTACTTC. Translating gives CASSPPVRASVGETQYF.

This sequence joins TRBV28 and TRBJ1-2; D is perhaps TRBD1 (6 bases). Trimming cost V 10 bases and J 4 bases, with 16 bases left between them. The CDR3 has 13 residues. The V gene's germline CDR1 is MDHEN and CDR2 SYDVKM. The CDR3 nucleotides are TGTGCCACCTCCCCCGGGGGCGTCTATGGCTACACCTTC. Its translation: CATSPGGVYGYTF.

This chain's CDR3 is CASSPDRGGTEAFF. The CDR3 nucleotides are TGTGCCAGCAGTCCCGACAGGGGAGGCACTGAAGCTTTCTTT. The chain uses TRBV6-5 and TRBJ1-1, with 8 bases fitting TRBD1. CDR1 and CDR2 (germline): MNHEY, SVGAGI. With 5 bases clipped from V and 4 bases from J, the junction kept 6 bases outside the gene matches. CDR3 length: 14 amino acids.

Notes on this clone: The same CDR3 also results from other DNA sequences found in this sample. The chain has TRBV2 and TRBJ2-7, with no clear D. Germline V gene lookup returns CDR1 SNHLY and CDR2 FYNNEI. The germline V and J ends were trimmed by 2 bases and 3 bases, with 8 bases remaining between them. The CDR3 totals 13 residues. The CDR3, as DNA: TGTGCCAGCAGTGAACCAGAGAGCTACGAGCAGTACTTC. Translating it yields CASSEPESYEQYF.

The chain combines TRBV9 with TRBJ2-7; 7 bases agree with TRBD2. V gave up 0 bases and J gave up 3 bases; unmatched junction bases: 6. This CDR3 has 15 amino acids. Germline CDR1 is SGDLS and CDR2 is YYNGEE. This chain's CDR3 is CASSVEASGYYEQYF. The DNA for the CDR3 is TGTGCCAGCAGCGTAGAAGCTAGCGGTTACTACGAGCAGTACTTC.

The chain joins TRBV28 to TRBJ1-1, with D hard to call. This CDR3 region has 16 residues. The V and J ends lost 4 bases and 1 base respectively, with 16 bases between them. Looked up from germline, CDR1 is MDHEN and CDR2 is SYDVKM. Written as DNA, the CDR3 is TGTGCCAGCAGTTCTCCTCGACGGAGGACGAACACTGAAGCTTTCTTT. Protein sequence: CASSSPRRRTNTEAFF.

The chain carries TRBV2 and TRBJ2-1; D remains unclear. V lost 2 bases and J 14 bases, leaving 16 bases between the germline ends. This CDR3 contains 13 residues. Germline V gene data show CDR1 as SNHLY and CDR2 as FYNNEI. The CDR3 is CASSETPMGYEFF. The CDR3, as DNA: TGTGCCAGCAGTGAAACTCCGATGGGTTATGAGTTCTTC.

The chain is built from TRBV5-1 and TRBJ2-3; tentatively, D is TRBD2 (5 bases). This CDR3 region has 14 residues. V dropped 3 bases and J dropped 4 bases, with 12 bases sitting between them. Germline V gene sequence: CDR1 SGHRS, CDR2 YFSETQ. The CDR3 region has the DNA TGCGCCAGCAGCTCGGACTCCAGGCCAGATACGCAGTATTTT. It encodes CASSSDSRPDTQYF.